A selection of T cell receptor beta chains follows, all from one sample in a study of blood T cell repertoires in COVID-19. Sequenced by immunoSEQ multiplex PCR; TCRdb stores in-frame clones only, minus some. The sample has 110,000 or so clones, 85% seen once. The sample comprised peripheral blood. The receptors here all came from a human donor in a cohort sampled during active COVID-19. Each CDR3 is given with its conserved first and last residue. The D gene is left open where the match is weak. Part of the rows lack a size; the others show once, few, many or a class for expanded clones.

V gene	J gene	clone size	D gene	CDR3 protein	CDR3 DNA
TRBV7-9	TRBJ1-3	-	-	CASSSRWSGNTIYF	TGTGCCAGCAGCTCGCGGTGGTCTGGAAACACCATATATTTT
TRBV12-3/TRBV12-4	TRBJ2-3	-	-	CASSTRATDTQYF	TGTGCCAGCAGTACCAGGGCCACAGATACGCAGTATTTT
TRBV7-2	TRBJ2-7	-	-	CASSLVQGSYEQYF	TGTGCCAGCAGCTTAGTTCAGGGTTCCTACGAGCAGTACTTC
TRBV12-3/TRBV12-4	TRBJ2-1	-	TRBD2	CASSFGREQFF	TGTGCCAGCAGTTTCGGGAGGGAGCAGTTCTTC
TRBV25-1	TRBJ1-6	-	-	CASSGGRPYNSPLHF	TGTGCCAGCAGTGGGGGCAGGCCGTATAATTCACCCCTCCACTTT
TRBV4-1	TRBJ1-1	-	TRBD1	CASSPLPGQSNTEAFF	TGCGCCAGCAGCCCTCTTCCGGGACAGTCGAACACTGAAGCTTTCTTT
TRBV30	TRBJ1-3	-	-	CAWPGNGGNTIYF	TGTGCCTGGCCAGGGAACGGTGGAAACACCATATATTTT
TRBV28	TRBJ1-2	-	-	CASRNTGTQRGYTF	TGTGCCAGCAGAAATACCGGGACACAGAGGGGCTACACCTTC
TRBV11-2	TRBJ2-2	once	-	CASSLGASTAGELFF	TGTGCCAGCAGCTTAGGGGCTAGCACCGCCGGGGAGCTGTTTTTT
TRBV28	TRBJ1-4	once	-	CASQQSRLMGATNEKLFF	TGTGCCAGCCAACAGTCCCGCCTAATGGGAGCAACTAATGAAAAACTGTTTTTT
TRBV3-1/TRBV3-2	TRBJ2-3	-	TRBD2	CASSQGRARGAYTQYF	TGTGCCAGCAGCCAAGGCAGAGCGCGGGGGGCCTATACGCAGTATTTT
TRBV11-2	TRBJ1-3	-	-	CASSGIGNTIYF	TGTGCCAGCTCAGGGATCGGAAACACCATATATTTT
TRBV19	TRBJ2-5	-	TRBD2	CASSQGAGGEWVGETQYF	TGTGCCAGTAGTCAGGGAGCGGGGGGGGAGTGGGTTGGAGAGACCCAGTACTTC
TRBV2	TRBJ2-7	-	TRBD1	CASSAGQGYRYEQYF	TGTGCCAGCAGCGCCGGACAGGGTTACCGATACGAGCAGTACTTC
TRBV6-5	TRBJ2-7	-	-	CASSPIIDRYYEQYF	TGTGCCAGCAGTCCGATCATTGACAGGTACTACGAGCAGTACTTC
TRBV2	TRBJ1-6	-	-	CASSVGRQDNSPLHF	TGTGCCAGCAGTGTGGGCAGACAGGACAATTCACCCCTCCACTTT
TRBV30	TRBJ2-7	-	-	CAWSPLGGVSGEQYF	TGTGCCTGGAGTCCCCTAGGGGGGGTTAGCGGCGAGCAGTACTTC
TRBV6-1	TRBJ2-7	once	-	CASSEDRGLMNEQYF	TGTGCCAGCAGTGAAGATAGGGGGTTAATGAACGAGCAGTACTTC
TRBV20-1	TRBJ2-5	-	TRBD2	CSASLLGLAGAGEETQYF	TGCAGTGCTAGTTTACTCGGACTAGCGGGGGCCGGAGAAGAGACCCAGTACTTC
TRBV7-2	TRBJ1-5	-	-	CASSPSGILSNQPQHF	TGTGCCAGCAGCCCCAGCGGTATCCTTAGCAATCAGCCCCAGCATTTT
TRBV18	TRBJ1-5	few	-	CASSVDRNQPQHF	TGTGCCAGCTCAGTTGACAGAAATCAGCCCCAGCATTTT
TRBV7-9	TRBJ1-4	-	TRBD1	CASSAWDRSATNEKLFF	TGTGCCAGCAGCGCTTGGGACAGAAGTGCAACTAATGAAAAACTGTTTTTT
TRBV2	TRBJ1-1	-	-	CASSETGLGWVF	TGTGCCAGCAGTGAAACAGGGCTGGGGTGGGTCTTT
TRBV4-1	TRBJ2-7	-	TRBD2	CASSRVAGSYEQYF	TGCGCCAGCAGCCGTGTAGCGGGGAGCTACGAGCAGTACTTC
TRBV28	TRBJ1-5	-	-	CASSPQTGIRPQHF	TGTGCCAGCAGTCCCCAGACAGGTATCCGGCCCCAGCATTTT
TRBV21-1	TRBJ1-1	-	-	CASSIRQGVSTEAFF	TGTGCCAGCAGCATCCGACAGGGTGTATCCACTGAAGCTTTCTTT
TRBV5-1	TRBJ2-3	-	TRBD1	CASRTTGGVDTQYF	TGCGCCAGCAGGACGACAGGGGGCGTAGATACGCAGTATTTT
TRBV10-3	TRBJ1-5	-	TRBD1	CAISGQGDQPQHF	TGTGCCATCAGTGGACAGGGGGATCAGCCCCAGCATTTT
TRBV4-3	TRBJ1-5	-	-	CASSQVYEGSQPQHF	TGCGCCAGCAGCCAAGTCTACGAGGGTAGTCAGCCCCAGCATTTT
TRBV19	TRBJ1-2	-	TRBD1	CASMPEDRGRPYGYTF	TGTGCCAGTATGCCGGAGGACAGGGGAAGGCCCTATGGCTACACCTTC
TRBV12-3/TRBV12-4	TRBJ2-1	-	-	CASSFFYNEQFF	TGTGCCAGCAGTTTCTTCTACAATGAGCAGTTCTTC
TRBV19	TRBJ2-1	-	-	CASSIARSGNNEQFF	TGTGCCAGTAGTATAGCGAGGAGCGGCAACAATGAGCAGTTCTTC
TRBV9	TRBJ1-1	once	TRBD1	CASSVWDRGEAFF	TGTGCCAGCAGCGTTTGGGACAGGGGCGAAGCTTTCTTT
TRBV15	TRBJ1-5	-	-	CATSIAGLRNQPQHF	TGTGCCACCAGCATTGCAGGGCTAAGAAATCAGCCCCAGCATTTT
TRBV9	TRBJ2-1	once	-	CASSVVPETVSYNEQFF	TGTGCCAGCAGCGTAGTCCCGGAGACAGTCTCCTACAATGAGCAGTTCTTC